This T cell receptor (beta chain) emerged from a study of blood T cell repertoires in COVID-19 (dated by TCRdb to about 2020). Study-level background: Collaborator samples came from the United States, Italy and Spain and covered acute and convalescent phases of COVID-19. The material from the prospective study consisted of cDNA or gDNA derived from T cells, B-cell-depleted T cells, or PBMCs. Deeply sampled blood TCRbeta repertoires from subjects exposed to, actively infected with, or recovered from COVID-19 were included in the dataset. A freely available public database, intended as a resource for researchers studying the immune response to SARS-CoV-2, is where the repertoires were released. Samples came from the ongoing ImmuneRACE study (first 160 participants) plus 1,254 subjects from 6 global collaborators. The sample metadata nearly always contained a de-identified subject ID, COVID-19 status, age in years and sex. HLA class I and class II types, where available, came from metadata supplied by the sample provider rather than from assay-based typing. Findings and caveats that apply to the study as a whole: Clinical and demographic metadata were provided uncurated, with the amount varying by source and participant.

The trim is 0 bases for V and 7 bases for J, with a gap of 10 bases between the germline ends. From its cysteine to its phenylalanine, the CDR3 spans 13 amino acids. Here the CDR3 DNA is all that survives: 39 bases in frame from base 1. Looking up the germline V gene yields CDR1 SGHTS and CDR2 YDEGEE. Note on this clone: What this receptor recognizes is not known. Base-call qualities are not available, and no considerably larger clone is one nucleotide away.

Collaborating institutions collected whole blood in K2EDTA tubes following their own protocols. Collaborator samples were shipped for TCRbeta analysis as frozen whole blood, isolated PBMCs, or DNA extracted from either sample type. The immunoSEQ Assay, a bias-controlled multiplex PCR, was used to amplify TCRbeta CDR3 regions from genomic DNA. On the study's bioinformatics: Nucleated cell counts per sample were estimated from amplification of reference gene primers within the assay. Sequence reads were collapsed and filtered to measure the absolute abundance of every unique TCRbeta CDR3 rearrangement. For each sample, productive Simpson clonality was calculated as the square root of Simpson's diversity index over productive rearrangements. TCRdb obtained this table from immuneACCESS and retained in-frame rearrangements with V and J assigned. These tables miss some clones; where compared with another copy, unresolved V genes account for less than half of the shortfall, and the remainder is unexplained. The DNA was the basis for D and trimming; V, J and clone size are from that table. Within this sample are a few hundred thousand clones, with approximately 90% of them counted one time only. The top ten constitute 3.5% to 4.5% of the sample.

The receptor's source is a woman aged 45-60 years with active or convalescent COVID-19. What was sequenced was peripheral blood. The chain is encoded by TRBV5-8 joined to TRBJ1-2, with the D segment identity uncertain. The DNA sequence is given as TGTGCCAGCAGCTTGGGCATTGCAGGTGGCTACACCTTC. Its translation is CASSLGIAGGYTF.